This entry describes one T cell receptor beta chain. What it binds is not known. V shed 7 bases, J shed 14 bases, and the junction held 10 bases outside the gene matches. CDR3 length: 14 residues. This sample is drawn from a study of post-analysis software for immune sequencing data. The TCR beta cDNA libraries carried unique molecular identifiers. MiXCR was run by TCRdb on the PCR reads, yielding one entry per CDR3 protein. This sample carries around 440,000 distinct CDR3 sequences, under 55% of them seen once, and the ten largest clones take about 12%. Study conclusions and caveats: The authors found that F measure strongly co-clustered same-batch samples. Compared with controls, patients showed significantly lower normalized Chao1 diversity. Patients used a few TRBV segments, including TRBV5-6, TRBV5-1 and TRBV20-1, more often than controls.

Sequenced: blood. The gene calls are TRBV12-3 or TRBV12-4 and TRBJ2-1; 14 bases line up with TRBD2. The sequence was obtained from a girl aged 5-17 years with multiple sclerosis. This chain's CDR3 is CASNYGGLAGAKFF. Here the CDR3 DNA reads TGTGCCAGCAATTACGGGGGACTAGCGGGAGCCAAGTTCTTC.